The rows below give T cell receptor beta chains drawn from one sample of a study of tumor-infiltrating lymphocytes in primary liver carcinoma. Using its own MiXCR run on the multiplex PCR reads, TCRdb lists one record per CDR3 protein. Of fewer than 350,000 distinct CDR3 sequences in the sample, roughly 60% are singletons; the top ten hold 9% to 10%. Source material: peripheral blood. These receptors were collected from a man aged 40-49 years with primary liver carcinoma and hepatitis B virus infection. CDR3s include the opening cysteine and the closing phenylalanine or tryptophan. The D gene is left open where the match is weak. Clone size appears in some rows only: once, few, many, or a class for an expanded clone.

j_call clone_size d_call v_call cdr3_aa cdr3_nt
TRBJ2-1 NA TRBD2 TRBV6-5 CASRSNRAGGSYNEQFF TGTGCCAGCCGTTCCAATAGGGCGGGAGGTTCCTACAATGAGCAGTTCTTC
TRBJ2-7 NA TRBD2 TRBV6-1 CVSSPTRGVKQYF TGTGTCAGCAGTCCTACCCGGGGGGTCAAGCAGTACTTC
TRBJ2-1 NA NA TRBV29-1 CSAEAESSYYEQFF TGCAGCGCCGAGGCCGAGAGTTCCTACTATGAGCAGTTCTTC
TRBJ1-2 many NA TRBV12-3/TRBV12-4 CASSFRGSGYTF TGTGCCAGCAGTTTCAGGGGAAGTGGCTACACCTTC
TRBJ2-3 once NA TRBV11-2 CVSTPLGSGADTQYF TGTGTCAGCACCCCCCTCGGGTCGGGCGCAGATACGCAGTATTTT
TRBJ2-2 many NA TRBV12-3/TRBV12-4 CASSFRGWKGGELFF TGTGCCAGCAGTTTCCGGGGGTGGAAGGGCGGGGAGCTGTTTTTT
TRBJ2-1 NA NA TRBV5-1 CASSSSPGHREQFF TGCGCCAGCAGCTCTTCACCGGGGCACCGGGAGCAGTTCTTC
TRBJ1-2 few NA TRBV29-1 CSATLGAGRGGGYTF TGCAGCGCTACACTGGGGGCAGGGAGAGGGGGTGGCTACACCTTC
TRBJ2-2 NA NA TRBV11-3 CGRSSNRAGELFF TGTGGCCGCAGCTCAAATCGCGCCGGGGAGCTGTTTTTT
TRBJ2-5 NA TRBD1 TRBV24-1 CVTSDPTGSGETQYF TGTGTGACCAGTGACCCGACAGGGTCTGGGGAGACCCAGTACTTC
TRBJ2-7 NA TRBD1 TRBV4-1 CASSYDRGDSYEQYF TGCGCCAGCAGCTATGACAGGGGGGACTCCTACGAGCAGTACTTC
TRBJ1-3 NA TRBD1 TRBV5-1 CASSLWQGAVFTGNTIYF TGCGCCAGCAGCTTGTGGCAGGGGGCTGTTTTCACTGGAAACACCATATATTTT
TRBJ1-1 few NA TRBV5-5 CASSSVGRATEAFF TGTGCCAGCAGCTCGGTAGGTCGGGCGACTGAAGCTTTCTTT
TRBJ2-2 NA NA TRBV10-2 CASRLLPGTPPGELLF TGCGCCAGCCGCCTCCTCCCCGGGACCCCTCCCGGGGAGCTGTTATTT
TRBJ2-5 many TRBD2 TRBV5-6 CASSVSGRVQETQYF TGTGCCAGCAGCGTTAGCGGGAGGGTCCAAGAGACCCAGTACTTC
TRBJ1-2 NA NA TRBV5-6 CAITSHTDGFFYGYTF TGTGCCATCACCTCACATACGGACGGATTCTTCTATGGCTACACCTTC
TRBJ2-3 few NA TRBV5-4 CASSLDSHTDTQYF TGTGCCAGCAGCTTGGACAGCCACACAGATACGCAGTATTTT
TRBJ2-1 once NA TRBV7-9 CATRLSQGRNEQFF TGTGCCACCAGGTTATCCCAGGGGCGCAATGAGCAGTTCTTC
TRBJ1-5 NA NA TRBV6-5 CANRGQWGNQPQHF TGTGCCAACAGAGGACAGTGGGGCAATCAGCCCCAGCATTTT
TRBJ2-5 NA TRBD2 TRBV6-2/TRBV6-3 CASSTGLANTQYF TGTGCCAGCAGTACAGGACTAGCGAACACCCAGTACTTC
TRBJ2-5 NA TRBD1 TRBV14 CASSRRGPETRYF TGTGCCAGCAGCCGCAGGGGGCCAGAGACCCGGTACTTC
TRBJ1-4 NA NA TRBV7-2 CASSLNGGPGEKLFF TGTGCCAGCAGCTTAAATGGGGGGCCGGGTGAAAAACTGTTTTTT
TRBJ2-7 many NA TRBV29-1 CSVLPGPYEQYF TGCAGCGTTTTGCCAGGGCCCTACGAGCAGTACTTC
TRBJ2-1 medium-sized NA TRBV6-1 CASSLREYNEQFF TGTGCCAGCAGCCTCCGGGAGTACAATGAGCAGTTCTTC
TRBJ1-5 NA NA TRBV6-1 CASSDSQGNRPQHF TGTGCCAGTAGTGACTCACAGGGCAATCGGCCCCAGCATTTT
TRBJ1-3 NA NA TRBV5-5 CASNLGSHISGNTIYF TGTGCCAGCAACTTGGGCAGCCACATCTCTGGAAACACCATATATTTT
TRBJ1-5 NA NA TRBV4-3 CTSSQSREQPQRF TGCACCAGCAGCCAGTCCAGGGAGCAGCCCCAGCGTTTT
TRBJ2-3 NA TRBD2 TRBV6-2/TRBV6-3 CVSRSSSGSTTDTQYF TGTGTCAGCAGATCCTCTAGCGGGAGTACCACAGATACGCAGTATTTT
TRBJ2-3 many NA TRBV29-1 CSVGQGLSTDTQYF TGCAGCGTTGGACAGGGACTTAGCACAGATACGCAGTATTTT
TRBJ2-5 NA NA TRBV28 CASRAGTDVRETQYF TGTGCCAGCAGGGCGGGGACGGACGTTCGTGAGACCCAGTACTTC
TRBJ2-1 medium-sized NA TRBV11-2 CASSSVKWQFF TGTGCCAGCAGCTCCGTAAAATGGCAGTTCTTC
TRBJ1-3 NA NA TRBV6-5 CASSYSWGSGSTIYF TGTGCCAGCAGTTACTCTTGGGGATCTGGAAGCACCATATATTTT
TRBJ2-1 once TRBD2 TRBV11-3 CASGLVGGYNEQFF TGTGCCAGCGGCTTAGTCGGGGGGTACAATGAGCAGTTCTTC
TRBJ2-5 many TRBD1 TRBV11-2 CASSLGGTGQETQYF TGTGCCAGCAGCTTAGGAGGGACAGGGCAAGAGACCCAGTACTTC
TRBJ2-1 medium-sized NA TRBV4-3 CASSQDAAGWNEQFF TGCGCCAGCAGCCAAGATGCGGCGGGATGGAATGAGCAGTTCTTC
TRBJ2-3 NA TRBD2 TRBV28 CASSPWTSEGTDTRYF TGTGCCAGCAGTCCGTGGACTAGCGAGGGCACAGATACGCGGTATTTT
TRBJ2-5 NA NA TRBV11-2 CVSSLMRIGETQYF TGTGTCAGCAGCTTAATGAGGATAGGAGAGACCCAGTACTTC
TRBJ2-1 many TRBD2 TRBV29-1 CSVNRLAGLDNEQFF TGCAGCGTTAATCGACTAGCGGGTCTTGACAATGAGCAGTTCTTC
TRBJ2-3 NA NA TRBV29-1 CSVEGMVNFNTQYF TGCAGCGTTGAAGGTATGGTTAATTTTAATACGCAGTATTTT
TRBJ2-1 NA NA TRBV6-6 CASSYKGRGWSSYNEQFF TGTGCCAGCAGTTACAAGGGAAGGGGGTGGAGCTCCTACAATGAGCAGTTCTTC
TRBJ2-5 once NA TRBV5-5 CANSYRLSQETQYF TGTGCCAACAGTTACCGACTAAGCCAAGAGACCCAGTACTTC
TRBJ1-1 few NA TRBV25-1 CASTSYPDGEAFF TGTGCCAGCACCTCATACCCCGACGGAGAAGCTTTCTTT
TRBJ1-1 NA TRBD1 TRBV30 CAWRNDGTGTTGAFF TGTGCCTGGAGGAACGACGGGACAGGGACCACTGGAGCTTTCTTT
TRBJ1-4 NA TRBD1 TRBV11-2 CASSLGQGAEKLLF TGCGCCAGCAGCTTAGGGCAGGGGGCTGAAAAACTGTTATTT
TRBJ1-2 NA NA TRBV16 CASSQSRQNYGYTF TGTGCCAGCAGCCAATCCCGGCAGAACTATGGCTACACCTTC
TRBJ2-5 many NA TRBV11-1 CASSLENQETQYF TGTGCCAGCAGCTTAGAAAATCAAGAGACCCAGTACTTC
TRBJ2-7 few NA TRBV7-9 CASSLSAGPNYEQYF TGTGCCAGCAGCTTAAGCGCCGGCCCCAATTACGAGCAGTACTTC
TRBJ1-1 many NA TRBV5-6 CASSLTGQLNTEAFF TGTGCCAGCAGCTTGACCGGACAGCTGAACACTGAAGCTTTCTTT
TRBJ2-7 NA NA TRBV7-9 CASSLARQYSYEQYF TGTGCCAGCAGCTTAGCGAGACAATACTCCTACGAGCAGTACTTC
TRBJ1-1 NA NA TRBV4-1 CASSFGTEALNTEAFF TGCGCCAGCAGCTTCGGTACAGAGGCCCTGAACACTGAAGCTTTCTTT
TRBJ2-7 NA NA TRBV28 CASSRLYEQYF TGTGCCAGCAGCCGCCTCTACGAGCAGTACTTC
TRBJ2-7 few NA TRBV5-1 CASSAGTDRQIYEQYF TGCGCCAGCAGCGCTGGGACTGATAGGCAGATCTACGAGCAGTACTTC
TRBJ2-2 few NA TRBV10-1 CASRGPGGELFF TGCGCCTCCCGGGGCCCTGGCGGGGAGCTGTTTTTT
TRBJ1-5 NA TRBD1 TRBV6-2/TRBV6-3 CASSTKGQISILGNQHQHF TGTGCCAGCAGTACCAAGGGACAGATTTCGATATTGGGCAATCAGCACCAGCATTTT
TRBJ2-1 NA NA TRBV5-4 CASGLKQGATSGSRWFF TGTGCCAGCGGCTTGAAACAGGGGGCTACGAGCGGGAGTCGATGGTTCTTC